This T cell receptor beta chain was profiled in a study of blood T cell repertoires in COVID-19. Study at large: Researchers got acute and convalescent COVID-19 samples from the United States, Italy and Spain. The analysed material was cDNA or gDNA that came from T cells, B-cell-depleted T cells, or PBMCs.

How the authors handled the data: Estimation of nucleated cell counts was performed using reference gene primer amplification. Method: immunoSEQ multiplex PCR; TCRdb's copy keeps in-frame clones and lacks some. V and J calls and clone size come straight from that table; D and trimming were deduced from the DNA. The sample carries more than 60,000 clones, 84% recorded once. The V gene lost 7 bases and the J gene lost 2 bases, with 17 bases spanning the gap. The CDR3 is 15 amino acids. CDR1 ENHRY and CDR2 SYGVKD come from the germline V gene. The sequence was collected from a man between 50 and 59 years old with acute or convalescent COVID-19. The V gene is TRBV10-3, the J gene TRBJ1-2, with D possibly being TRBD1 (6 bases). The sample taken for sequencing was peripheral blood. The chain's CDR3 is CAITGTPYSNYGYTF. CDR3 sequence (DNA): TGTGCCATCACTGGGACACCTTATTCCAACTATGGCTACACCTTC.